This TCR beta chain was documented in a study of OX40 agonist ivuxolimab in advanced cancers. Study-wide results and limits: Relative to CD4+ cells, CD8+ T cells on average had more expanded clones.

Libraries were prepared by immunoSEQ multiplex PCR; TCRdb keeps only in-frame clonotypes and omits some of them. Of 99,000 or so clones detected, approximately 94% appear once; the ten largest clones hold 0.15% to 0.2%. The CDR3 extends over 15 amino acids. Trimming cost V 0 bases and J 6 bases, with 14 bases left between them. CDR1 is SGHDT and CDR2 is YYEEEE in the germline V gene. A word on this clone: Its antigen is still unknown.

This chain joins TRBV5-6 and TRBJ2-3, with D maybe TRBD1 (5 bases). This receptor was identified in an adult with an advanced solid tumor such as melanoma, head and neck, liver or kidney cancer. Sequencing used CD4+ or CD8+ T cells sorted from blood, obtained in a trial of the OX40 agonist ivuxolimab. The CDR3 DNA reads as TGTGCCAGCAGCTTGGCCGGGCGGAAGGGGGATACGCAGTATTTT. Translated, it gives CASSLAGRKGDTQYF.